The subject of this entry is one T cell receptor (beta chain). The data stem from a study of blood T cell repertoires in COVID-19. Study in general: Collection of acute and convalescent COVID-19 samples took place in the United States, Italy and Spain. Sample material is recorded as cDNA or gDNA derived from T cells, B-cell-depleted T cells, or PBMCs.

Seattle enrolled patients during active infection and tracked them longitudinally. Authors' methods: Using reference gene primer amplification, nucleated cell counts were estimated. The data were produced by immunoSEQ multiplex PCR, yet TCRdb's version contains in-frame clones alone and is incomplete. For V, J and clone size, that table is used; D and trimming come from the DNA. The repertoire holds a few hundred thousand clones, approximately 84% seen once, with more than 15% in the top ten. The CDR3 spans 12 residues. V was trimmed by 3 bases and J by 10 bases, leaving 12 bases between them. The sequenced sample was peripheral blood. The chain combines TRBV12-3 or TRBV12-4 with TRBJ1-1; no firm D call. The origin of this receptor is a person aged 65-85 years with COVID-19, enrolled during active disease. This CDR3 is CASSFTGDGAFF. In DNA, the CDR3 is TGTGCCAGCAGTTTTACCGGGGATGGAGCTTTCTTT.